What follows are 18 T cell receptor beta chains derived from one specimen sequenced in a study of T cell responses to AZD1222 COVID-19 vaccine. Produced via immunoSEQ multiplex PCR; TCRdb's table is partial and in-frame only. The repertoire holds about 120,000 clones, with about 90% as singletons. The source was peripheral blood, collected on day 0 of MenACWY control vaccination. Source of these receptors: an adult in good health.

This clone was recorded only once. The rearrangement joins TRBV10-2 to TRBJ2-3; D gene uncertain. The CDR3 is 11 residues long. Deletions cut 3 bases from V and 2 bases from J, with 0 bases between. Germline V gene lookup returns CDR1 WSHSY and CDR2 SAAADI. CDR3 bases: TGCGCCAGCAGTGACACAGATACGCAGTATTTT. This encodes CASSDTDTQYF.

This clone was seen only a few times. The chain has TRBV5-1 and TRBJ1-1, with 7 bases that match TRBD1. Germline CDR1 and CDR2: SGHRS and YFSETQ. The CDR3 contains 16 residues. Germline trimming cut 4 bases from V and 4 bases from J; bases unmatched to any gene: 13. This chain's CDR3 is CASSPASQYRGTEAFF. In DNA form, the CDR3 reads TGCGCCAGCAGCCCGGCCAGCCAATACAGGGGCACTGAAGCTTTCTTT.

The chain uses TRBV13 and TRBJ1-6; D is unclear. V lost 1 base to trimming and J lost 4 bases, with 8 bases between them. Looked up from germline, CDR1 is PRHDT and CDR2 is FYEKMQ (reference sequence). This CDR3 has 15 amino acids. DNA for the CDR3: TGTGCCAGCAGCTTAGCCGGGTTTTATAATTCACCCCTCCACTTT. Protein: CASSLAGFYNSPLHF.

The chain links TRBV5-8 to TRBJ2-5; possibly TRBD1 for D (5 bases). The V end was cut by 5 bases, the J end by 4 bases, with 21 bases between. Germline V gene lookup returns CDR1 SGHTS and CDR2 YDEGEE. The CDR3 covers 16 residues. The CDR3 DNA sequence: TGTGCCAGCAGATTAGTGCAGGGTGTCTGGGGAGAGACCCAGTACTTC. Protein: CASRLVQGVWGETQYF. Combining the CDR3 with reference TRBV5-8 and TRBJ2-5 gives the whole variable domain EAGVTQSPTHLIKTRGQQATLRCSPISGHTSVYWYQQALGLGLQFLLWYDEGEERNRGNFPPRFSGRQFPNYSSELNVNALELEDSALYLCASRLVQGVWGETQYFGPGTRLLVL.

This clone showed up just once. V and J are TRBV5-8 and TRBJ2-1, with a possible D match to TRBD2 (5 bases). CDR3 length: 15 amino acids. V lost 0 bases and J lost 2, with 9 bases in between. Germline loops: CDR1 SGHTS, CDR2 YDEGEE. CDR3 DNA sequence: TGTGCCAGCAGCTTGGAGCGGAACGCCTACAATGAGCAGTTCTTC. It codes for CASSLERNAYNEQFF.

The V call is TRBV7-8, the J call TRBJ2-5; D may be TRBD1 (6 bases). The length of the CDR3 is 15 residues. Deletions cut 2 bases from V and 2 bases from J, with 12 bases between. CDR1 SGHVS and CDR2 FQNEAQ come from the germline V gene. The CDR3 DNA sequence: TGTGCCAGCAGCTTAAGCAGTCAGGGGCAAGAGACCCAGTACTTC. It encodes CASSLSSQGQETQYF.

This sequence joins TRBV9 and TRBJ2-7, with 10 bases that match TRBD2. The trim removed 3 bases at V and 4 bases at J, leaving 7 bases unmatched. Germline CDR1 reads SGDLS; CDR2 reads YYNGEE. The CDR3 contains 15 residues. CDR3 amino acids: CASSGEREGRYEQYF. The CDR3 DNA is TGTGCCAGCAGCGGCGAGCGGGAGGGAAGGTACGAGCAGTACTTC.

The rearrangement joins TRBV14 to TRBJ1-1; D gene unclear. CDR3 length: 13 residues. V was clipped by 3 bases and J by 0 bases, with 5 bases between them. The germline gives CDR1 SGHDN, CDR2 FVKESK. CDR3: CASSQGMNTEAFF. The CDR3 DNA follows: TGTGCCAGCAGCCAGGGTATGAACACTGAAGCTTTCTTT.

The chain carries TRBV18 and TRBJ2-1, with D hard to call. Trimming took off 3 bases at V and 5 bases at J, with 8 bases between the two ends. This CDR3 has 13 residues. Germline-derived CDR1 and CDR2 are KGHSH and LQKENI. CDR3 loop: CASSPLNDNEQFF. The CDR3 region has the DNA TGTGCCAGCTCACCCCTAAACGACAATGAGCAGTTCTTC.

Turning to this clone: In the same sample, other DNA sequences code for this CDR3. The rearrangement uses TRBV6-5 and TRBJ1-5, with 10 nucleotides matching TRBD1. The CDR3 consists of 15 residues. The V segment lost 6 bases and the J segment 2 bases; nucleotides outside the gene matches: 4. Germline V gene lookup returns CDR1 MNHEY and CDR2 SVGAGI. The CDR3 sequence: CASSSDRGGNQPQHF. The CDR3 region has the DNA TGTGCCAGCAGCTCGGACAGGGGGGGCAATCAGCCCCAGCATTTT.

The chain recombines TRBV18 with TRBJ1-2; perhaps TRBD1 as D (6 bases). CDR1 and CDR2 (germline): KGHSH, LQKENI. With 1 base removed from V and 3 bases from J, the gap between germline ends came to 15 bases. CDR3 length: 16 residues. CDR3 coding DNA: TGTGCCAGCTCACCACTCGCTCCAGGGGAGGACTATGGCTACACCTTC. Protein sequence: CASSPLAPGEDYGYTF.

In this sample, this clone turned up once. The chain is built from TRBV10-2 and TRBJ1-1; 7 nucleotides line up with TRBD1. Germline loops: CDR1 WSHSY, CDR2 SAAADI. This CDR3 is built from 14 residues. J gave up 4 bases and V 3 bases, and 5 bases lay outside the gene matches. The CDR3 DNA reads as TGCGCCAGCAGTGAATCGGCAGGGGGCACTGAAGCTTTCTTT. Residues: CASSESAGGTEAFF.

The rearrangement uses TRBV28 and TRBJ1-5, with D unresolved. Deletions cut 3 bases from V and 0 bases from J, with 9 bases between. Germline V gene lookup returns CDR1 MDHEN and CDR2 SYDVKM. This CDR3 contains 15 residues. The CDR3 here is CASSLGPYSNQPQHF. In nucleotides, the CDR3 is TGTGCCAGCAGTTTGGGCCCATATAGCAATCAGCCCCAGCATTTT.

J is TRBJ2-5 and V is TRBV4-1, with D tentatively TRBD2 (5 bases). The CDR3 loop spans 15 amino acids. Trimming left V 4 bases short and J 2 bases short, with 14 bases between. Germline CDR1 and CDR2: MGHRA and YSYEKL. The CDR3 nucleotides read TGCGCCAGCAGCCGAGCAAGCGGAAAACAAGAGACCCAGTACTTC. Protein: CASSRASGKQETQYF.

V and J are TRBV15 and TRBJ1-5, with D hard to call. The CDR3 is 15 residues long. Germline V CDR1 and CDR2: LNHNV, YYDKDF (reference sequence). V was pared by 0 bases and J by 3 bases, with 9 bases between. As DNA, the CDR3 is TGTGCCACCAGCAGAGATAAGGTCTCCAATCAGCCCCAGCATTTT. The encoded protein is CATSRDKVSNQPQHF.

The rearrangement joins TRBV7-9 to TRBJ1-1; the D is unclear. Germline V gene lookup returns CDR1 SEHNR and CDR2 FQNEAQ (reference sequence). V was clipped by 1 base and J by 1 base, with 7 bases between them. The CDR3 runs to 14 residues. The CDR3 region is CASSLVWRNTEAFF. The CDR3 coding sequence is TGTGCCAGCAGCTTAGTATGGCGGAACACTGAAGCTTTCTTT.

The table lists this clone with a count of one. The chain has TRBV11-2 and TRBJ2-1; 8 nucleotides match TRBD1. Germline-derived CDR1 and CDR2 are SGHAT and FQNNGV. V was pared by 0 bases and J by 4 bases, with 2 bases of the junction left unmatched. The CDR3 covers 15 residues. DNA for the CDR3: TGTGCCAGCAGCTTAGAGGGACAGGCTTACAATGAGCAGTTCTTC. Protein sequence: CASSLEGQAYNEQFF.

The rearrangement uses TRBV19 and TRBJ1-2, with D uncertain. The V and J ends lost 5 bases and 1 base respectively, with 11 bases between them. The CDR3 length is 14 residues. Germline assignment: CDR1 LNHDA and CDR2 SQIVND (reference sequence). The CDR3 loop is CASSADVNNYGYTF. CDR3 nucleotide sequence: TGTGCCAGTAGTGCGGACGTAAATAACTATGGCTACACCTTC.